This T cell receptor beta chain was identified in a study of response to subunit inactivated influenza vaccine. The CDR3 covers 14 residues. Germline lookup yields CDR1 SGHTA and CDR2 FQGNSA. With 3 bases removed from V and 4 bases from J, the gap between germline ends came to 12 bases. TCRdb ran MiXCR on the RT-PCR reads and lists one entry per CDR3 protein. The repertoire holds about half a million distinct CDR3 sequences, about 10% seen once, with about 12% in the top ten. Study-level findings and limits: A suggestion made by the authors is that each seasonal influenza vaccination recruits few new T cells.

This clonotype was picked up a small number of times. Its antigen remains unidentified. J is TRBJ1-1 and V is TRBV7-2; possible D gene TRBD1, 5 bases. The sample in question was PBMCs from blood, obtained more than 35 days after vaccination. The sequence was collected from a man between 50 and 59 years old who received an inactivated influenza vaccine. CDR3 DNA sequence: TGTGCCAGCAGCTTGCTCCAGGGAGGCACTGAAGCTTTCTTT. As protein: CASSLLQGGTEAFF.